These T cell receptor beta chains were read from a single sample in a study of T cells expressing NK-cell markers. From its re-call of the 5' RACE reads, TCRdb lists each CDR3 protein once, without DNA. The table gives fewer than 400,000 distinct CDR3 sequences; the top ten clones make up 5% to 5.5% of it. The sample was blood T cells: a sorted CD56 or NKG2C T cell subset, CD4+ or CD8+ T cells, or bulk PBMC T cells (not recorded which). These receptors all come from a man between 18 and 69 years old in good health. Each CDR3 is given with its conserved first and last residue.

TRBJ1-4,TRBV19,CASRLRREKLFF
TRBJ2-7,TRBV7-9,CASSGRSYEQYF
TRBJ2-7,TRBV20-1,CSARGTSGGAKYEQYF
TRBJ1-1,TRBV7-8,CASSLIGRPGVTEAFF
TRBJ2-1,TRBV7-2,CASSSRQTNNEQFF
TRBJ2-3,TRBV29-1,CSVAGTGDTDTQYF
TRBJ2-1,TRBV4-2,CASSQPRTREHNEQFF
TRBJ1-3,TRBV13,CASSWNSGAVGNTIYF
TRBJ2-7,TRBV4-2,CASSPTVDRVTYEQYF
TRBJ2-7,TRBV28,CASSLGAPGHAYEQYF
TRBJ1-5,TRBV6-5,CASSSRAALSNQPQHF
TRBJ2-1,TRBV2,CASTSWGVSYNEQFF
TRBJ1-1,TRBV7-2,CASSPIGNTEAFF
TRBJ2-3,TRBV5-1,CASKSSTSGGAGDTQYF
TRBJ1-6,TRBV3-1,CASSPEGRSGNSPLHF
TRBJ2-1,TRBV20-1,CSAKRGGSEQFF
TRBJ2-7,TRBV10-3,CAISEGQGTGEQYF
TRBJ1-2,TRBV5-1,CASSWGSSYGYTF
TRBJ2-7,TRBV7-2,CASSLVRPGEGEQYF
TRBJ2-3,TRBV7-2,CASSPRHSMQYF
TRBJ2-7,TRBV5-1,CASSLALEGAPYEQYF
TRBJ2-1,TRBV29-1,CSVKLNGRYNEQFF
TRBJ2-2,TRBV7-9,CASNLNTAGELFF
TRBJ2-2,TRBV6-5,CASSYVGLAGKNTGELFF
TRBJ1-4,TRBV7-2,CASRSSSTNEKLFF
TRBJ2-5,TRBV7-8,CASSLAEQGRETQYF
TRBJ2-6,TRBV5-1,CASSLANSPSGANVLTF
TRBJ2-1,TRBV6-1,CASSGRGRDSNEQFF
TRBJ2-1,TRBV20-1,CSAREWKGGDNEQFF
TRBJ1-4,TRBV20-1,CSATSPERELFF
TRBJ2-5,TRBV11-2,CASSTPGTSGGGKETQYF
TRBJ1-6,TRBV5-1,CASSWGQGVNSPLHF
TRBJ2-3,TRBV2,CASSPQSPWGYGNADTQYF
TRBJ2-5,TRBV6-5,CASSYASGTGTIETQYF
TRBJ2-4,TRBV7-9,CASGPLAKNIQYF
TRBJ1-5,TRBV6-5,CASSYSQGWNQPQHF
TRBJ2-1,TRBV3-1,CASSPAGGGSYNEQFF
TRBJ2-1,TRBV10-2,CASSRLAEHNEQFF
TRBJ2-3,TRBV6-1,CASSEGADGHTQYF